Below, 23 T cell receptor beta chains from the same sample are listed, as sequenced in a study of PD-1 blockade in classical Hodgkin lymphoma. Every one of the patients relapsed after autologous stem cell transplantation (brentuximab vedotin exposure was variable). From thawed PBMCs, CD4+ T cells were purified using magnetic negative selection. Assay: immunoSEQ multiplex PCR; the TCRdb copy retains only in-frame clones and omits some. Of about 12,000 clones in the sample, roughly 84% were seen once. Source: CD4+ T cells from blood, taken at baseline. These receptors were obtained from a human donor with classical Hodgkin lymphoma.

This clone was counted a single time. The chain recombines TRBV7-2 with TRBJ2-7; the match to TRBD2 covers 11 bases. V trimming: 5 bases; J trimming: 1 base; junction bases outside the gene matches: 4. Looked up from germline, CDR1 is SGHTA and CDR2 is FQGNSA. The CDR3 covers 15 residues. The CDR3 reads CASSRTSGPSYEQYF. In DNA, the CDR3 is TGTGCCAGCAGCCGGACTAGCGGGCCGTCCTACGAGCAGTACTTC.

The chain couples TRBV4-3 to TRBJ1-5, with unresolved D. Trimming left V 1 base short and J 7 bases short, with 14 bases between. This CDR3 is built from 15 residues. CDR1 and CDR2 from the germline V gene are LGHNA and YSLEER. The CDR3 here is CASSQGLSWGQPQHF. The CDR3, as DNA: TGCGCCAGCAGCCAAGGGTTGTCTTGGGGACAGCCCCAGCATTTT.

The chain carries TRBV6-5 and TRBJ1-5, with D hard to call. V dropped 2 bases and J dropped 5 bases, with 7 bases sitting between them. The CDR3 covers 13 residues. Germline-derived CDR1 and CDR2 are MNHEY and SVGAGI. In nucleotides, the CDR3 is TGTGCCAGCAGTTACACAACAGATCAGCCCCAGCATTTT. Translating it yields CASSYTTDQPQHF.

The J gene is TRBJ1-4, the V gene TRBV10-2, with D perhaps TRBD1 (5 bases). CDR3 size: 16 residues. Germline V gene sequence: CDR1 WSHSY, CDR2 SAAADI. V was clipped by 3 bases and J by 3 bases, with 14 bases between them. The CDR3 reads CASSDSVGTANEKLFF. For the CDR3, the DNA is TGCGCCAGCAGTGATTCAGTCGGGACTGCTAATGAAAAACTGTTTTTT.

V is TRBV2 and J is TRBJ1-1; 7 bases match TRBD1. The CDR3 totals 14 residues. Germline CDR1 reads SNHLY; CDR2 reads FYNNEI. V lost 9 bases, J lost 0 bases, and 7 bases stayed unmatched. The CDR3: CARETGSMNTEAFF. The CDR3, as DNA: TGTGCCAGAGAGACAGGGTCAATGAACACTGAAGCTTTCTTT.

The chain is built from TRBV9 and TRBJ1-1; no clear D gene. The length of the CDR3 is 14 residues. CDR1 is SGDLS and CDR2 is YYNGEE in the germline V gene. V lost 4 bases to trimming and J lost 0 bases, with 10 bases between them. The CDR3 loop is CASSPLTLNTEAFF. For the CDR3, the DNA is TGTGCCAGCAGCCCCCTCACCCTGAACACTGAAGCTTTCTTT. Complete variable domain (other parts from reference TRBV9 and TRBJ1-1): DSGVTQTPKHLITATGQRVTLRCSPRSGDLSVYWYQQSLDQGLQFLIQYYNGEERAKGNILERFSAQQFPDLHSELNLSSLELGDSALYFCASSPLTLNTEAFFGQGTRLTVV.

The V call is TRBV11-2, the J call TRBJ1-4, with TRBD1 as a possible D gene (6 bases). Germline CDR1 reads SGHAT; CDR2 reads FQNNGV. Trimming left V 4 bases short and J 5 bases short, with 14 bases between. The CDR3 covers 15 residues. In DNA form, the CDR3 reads TGTGCCAGCAGCTCCGACTTAGGACAGAATGAAAAACTGTTTTTT. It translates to CASSSDLGQNEKLFF.

As DNA, the CDR3 is TGTGCCACCAGCATAACTAGACTAGCGGGGAGGGAGACCCAGTACTTC. Residues: CATSITRLAGRETQYF. The chain uses TRBV15 and TRBJ2-5; 11 bases match TRBD2. V lost 4 bases to trimming and J lost 5 bases; unmatched junction nucleotides: 9. Germline V gene data show CDR1 as LNHNV and CDR2 as YYDKDF (reference sequence). This CDR3 contains 16 residues.

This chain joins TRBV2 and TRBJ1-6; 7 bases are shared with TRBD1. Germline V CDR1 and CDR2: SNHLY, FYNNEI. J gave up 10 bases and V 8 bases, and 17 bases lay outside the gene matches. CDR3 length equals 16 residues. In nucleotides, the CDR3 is TGTGCCAGCCTTAATCGACAGGGAGGAACTAGATCACCCCTCCACTTT. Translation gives CASLNRQGGTRSPLHF.

CDR3 sequence: CASSARLVVSAFF. The CDR3 region has the DNA TGTGCCAGCAGTGCCAGACTCGTGGTTTCAGCTTTCTTT. The J gene is TRBJ1-1, the V gene TRBV6-1; D is unclear. The CDR3 totals 13 residues. Germline V gene sequence: CDR1 MNHNS, CDR2 SASEGT. V shed 4 bases and J shed 10 bases, with 16 bases lying between them.

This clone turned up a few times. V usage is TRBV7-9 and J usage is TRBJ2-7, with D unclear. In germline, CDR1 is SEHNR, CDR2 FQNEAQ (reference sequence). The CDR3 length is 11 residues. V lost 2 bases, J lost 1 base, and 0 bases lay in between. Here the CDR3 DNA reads TGTGCCAGCAGCTTATCCTACGAGCAGTACTTC. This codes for CASSLSYEQYF. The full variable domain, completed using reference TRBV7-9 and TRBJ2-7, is DTGVSQNPRHKITKRGQNVTFRCDPISEHNRLYWYRQTLGQGPEFLTYFQNEAQLEKSRLLSDRFSAERPKGSFSTLEIQRTEQGDSAMYLCASSLSYEQYFGPGTRLTVT.

The DNA of the CDR3 is TGTGCCAGCAGCTACCAGGGTGGCTCCTACGAGCAGTACTTC. Protein: CASSYQGGSYEQYF. This chain links TRBV7-2 with TRBJ2-7, with a possible D match to TRBD1 (5 bases). The V gene's germline CDR1 is SGHTA and CDR2 FQGNSA. This CDR3 contains 14 residues. The V end was cut by 4 bases, the J end by 0 bases, with 10 bases between.

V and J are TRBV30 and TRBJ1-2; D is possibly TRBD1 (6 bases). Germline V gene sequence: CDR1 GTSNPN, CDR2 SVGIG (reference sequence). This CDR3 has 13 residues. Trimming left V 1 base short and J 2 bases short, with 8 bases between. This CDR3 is CAWSDDRNYGYTF. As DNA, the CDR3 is TGTGCCTGGAGTGATGACAGGAACTATGGCTACACCTTC.

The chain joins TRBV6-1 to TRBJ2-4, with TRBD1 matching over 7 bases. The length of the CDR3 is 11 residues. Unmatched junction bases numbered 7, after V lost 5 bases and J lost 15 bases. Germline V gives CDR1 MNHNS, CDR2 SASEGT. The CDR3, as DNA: TGTGCCAGCAGTAAAGACAGGGTGCCGTACTTC. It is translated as CASSKDRVPYF.

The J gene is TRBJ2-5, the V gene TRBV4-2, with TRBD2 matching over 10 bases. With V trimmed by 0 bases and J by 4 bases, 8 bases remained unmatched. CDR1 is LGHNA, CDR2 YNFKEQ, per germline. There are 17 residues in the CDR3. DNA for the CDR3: TGTGCCAGCAGCCAAGATCTAGCGGGAGAGGAAGGAGAGACCCAGTACTTC. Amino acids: CASSQDLAGEEGETQYF.

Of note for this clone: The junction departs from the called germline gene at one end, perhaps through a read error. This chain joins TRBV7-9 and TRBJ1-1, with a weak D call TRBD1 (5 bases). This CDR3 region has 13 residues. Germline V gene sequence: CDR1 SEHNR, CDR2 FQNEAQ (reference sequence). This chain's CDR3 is CASSWRGGTGAFF. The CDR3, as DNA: TGTGCCAGCAGCTGGAGGGGTGGCACTGGAGCTTTCTTT.

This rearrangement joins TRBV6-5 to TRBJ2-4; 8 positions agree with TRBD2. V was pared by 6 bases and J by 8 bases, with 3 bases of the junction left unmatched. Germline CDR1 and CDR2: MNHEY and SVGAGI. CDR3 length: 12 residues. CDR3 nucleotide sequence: TGTGCCAGCAGCCCCGGGAGGGACATTCAGTACTTC. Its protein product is CASSPGRDIQYF.

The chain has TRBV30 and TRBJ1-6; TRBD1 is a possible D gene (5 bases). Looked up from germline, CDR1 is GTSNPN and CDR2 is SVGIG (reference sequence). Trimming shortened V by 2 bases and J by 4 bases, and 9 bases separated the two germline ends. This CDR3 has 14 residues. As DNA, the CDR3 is TGTGCCTGGAGTTCCCAGGGTTATAATTCACCCCTCCACTTT. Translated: CAWSSQGYNSPLHF.

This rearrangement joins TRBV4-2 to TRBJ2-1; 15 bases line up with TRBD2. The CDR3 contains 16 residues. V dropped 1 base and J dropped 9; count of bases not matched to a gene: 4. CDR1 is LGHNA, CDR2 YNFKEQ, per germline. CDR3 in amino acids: CASSQAGTSGGIEQFF. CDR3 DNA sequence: TGTGCCAGCAGCCAAGCAGGGACTAGCGGGGGGATTGAGCAGTTCTTC.

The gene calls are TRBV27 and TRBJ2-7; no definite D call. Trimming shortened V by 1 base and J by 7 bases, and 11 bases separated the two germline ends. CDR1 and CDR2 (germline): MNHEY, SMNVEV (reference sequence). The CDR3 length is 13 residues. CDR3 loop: CASSLFPPREQYF. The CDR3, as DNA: TGTGCCAGCAGTTTATTCCCTCCGCGGGAGCAGTACTTC.

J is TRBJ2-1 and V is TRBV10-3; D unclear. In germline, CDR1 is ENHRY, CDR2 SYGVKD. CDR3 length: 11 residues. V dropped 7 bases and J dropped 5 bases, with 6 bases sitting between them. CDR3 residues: CAIKLDNEQFF. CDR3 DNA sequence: TGTGCCATCAAGTTGGACAATGAGCAGTTCTTC.

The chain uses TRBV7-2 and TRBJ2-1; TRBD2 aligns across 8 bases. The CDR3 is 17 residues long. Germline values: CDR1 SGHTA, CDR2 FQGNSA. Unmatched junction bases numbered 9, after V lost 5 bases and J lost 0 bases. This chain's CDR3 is CASSLIAGSSSYNEQFF. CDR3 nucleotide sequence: TGTGCCAGCAGCCTGATAGCGGGGTCAAGCTCCTACAATGAGCAGTTCTTC.

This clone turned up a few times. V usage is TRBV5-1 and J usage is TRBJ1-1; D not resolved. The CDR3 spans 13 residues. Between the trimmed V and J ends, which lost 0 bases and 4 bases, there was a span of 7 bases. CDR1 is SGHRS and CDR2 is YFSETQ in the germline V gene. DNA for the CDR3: TGCGCCAGCAGCTTGGACGGGAGCACTGAAGCTTTCTTT. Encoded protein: CASSLDGSTEAFF.